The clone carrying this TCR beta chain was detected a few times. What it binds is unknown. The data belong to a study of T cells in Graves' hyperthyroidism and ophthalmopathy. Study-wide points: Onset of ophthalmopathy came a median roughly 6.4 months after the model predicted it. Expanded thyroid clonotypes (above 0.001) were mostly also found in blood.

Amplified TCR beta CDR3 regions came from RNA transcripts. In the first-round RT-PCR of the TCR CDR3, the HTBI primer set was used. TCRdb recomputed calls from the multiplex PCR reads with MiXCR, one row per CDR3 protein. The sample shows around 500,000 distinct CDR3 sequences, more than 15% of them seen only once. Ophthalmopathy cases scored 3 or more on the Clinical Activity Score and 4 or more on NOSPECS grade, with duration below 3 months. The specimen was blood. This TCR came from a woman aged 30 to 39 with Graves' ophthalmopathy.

CDR3: CASSSRIGTANIAKNIQYF. CDR3 nucleotide sequence: TGTGCCAGCAGTTCGCGAATCGGGACAGCTAATATAGCCAAAAACATTCAGTACTTC. This rearrangement joins TRBV6-2 or TRBV6-3 to TRBJ2-4; 7 bases map to TRBD1. Germline V gene data show CDR1 as MNHEY and CDR2 as SVGEGT. The CDR3 contains 19 residues. V dropped 4 bases and J dropped 0; count of bases not matched to a gene: 15.